This T cell receptor beta chain was sequenced in a study of blood T cell repertoires in COVID-19 (dated by TCRdb to 2020 to 2022). In terms of the full investigation: Collaborator samples came from the United States, Italy and Spain and covered acute and convalescent phases of COVID-19. Samples were obtained from the ongoing ImmuneRACE study (first 160 participants) and from about 1,300 subjects provided by 6 global collaborators. The repertoires were made available in a free public database intended to serve as a resource for research on the immune response to SARS-CoV-2. Where available, HLA class I and class II types were obtained from metadata supplied by the sample provider rather than from assay-based typing. The material from the prospective study consisted of cDNA or gDNA derived from T cells, B-cell-depleted T cells, or PBMCs. The sample metadata nearly always contained a de-identified subject ID, COVID-19 status, age in years and sex. The dataset comprised deeply sampled blood TCRbeta repertoires from subjects exposed to, actively infected with, or recovered from COVID-19. What the research found in general, with its limitations: How much clinical and demographic metadata was included differed by source and by participant, and the metadata was provided uncurated.

One collaborating source in Seattle enrolled patients while the patients were actively infected and followed the patients over time throughout the course of disease. Each collaborating institution followed its own protocols to collect whole blood in K2EDTA tubes. For TCRbeta analysis, collaborator samples were shipped as frozen whole blood, as isolated PBMCs, or as DNA extracted from either sample type. Taken from the germline V gene, the CDR1 and CDR2 loops are MNHEY and SVGAGI. V lost 0 bases and J lost 7 bases; the stretch between them is 9 bases long. Including the terminal cysteine and phenylalanine, the CDR3 comprises 13 residues. CDR3 DNA is the only sequence kept; it has 39 bases, read in frame from the first base. This clone appeared once. The target of this receptor is not known. No per-base quality is available; no much larger clone lies one base away. The sample carries other DNA sequences with the same CDR3.

The immunoSEQ Assay, a bias-controlled multiplex PCR, was used to amplify TCRbeta CDR3 regions from genomic DNA. From the authors' description of their analysis: The number of nucleated cells in each sample was estimated by amplification of reference gene primers within the assay. To quantify the absolute abundance of each unique TCRbeta CDR3 rearrangement, sequence reads were collapsed and filtered. Productive Simpson clonality was computed per sample as the square root of Simpson's diversity index over productive rearrangements. What TCRdb holds here is the immuneACCESS table cut down to in-frame rearrangements. Part of the clones is not present; checked against another copy, under half of the missing clones reflect an unresolved V gene, and the others are unexplained. V, J and clone size are those of that table, while D and trimming were read from the DNA. This sample has 250,000 to 350,000 clones in its table, and almost 90% of those were observed once. Less than 3.5% of the sample comes from the top ten.

The chain employs TRBV6-5 and TRBJ1-2; TRBD1 is perhaps the D gene, given 5 matching bases. Sequenced input: peripheral blood. This sequence was found in a young woman with COVID-19, enrolled during active disease. The DNA is TGTGCCAGCAGTTACTCTACGGGGGGTGGCTACACCTTC. It specifies CASSYSTGGGYTF.